This T cell receptor beta chain was profiled in a study of blood T cell repertoires in COVID-19. Each recovered donor of Cohort 3 presented with two negative PCRs, clearance, or symptom resolution. In the original workflow: Estimates of nucleated cell counts were drawn from the amplification of reference gene primers. Profiling relied on immunoSEQ multiplex PCR, and the TCRdb table lists in-frame clones only, not all of them. V, J and clone size are those of that table, while D and trimming were read from the DNA. The table has 200,000 to 250,000 clones, roughly 89% seen once; the top ten hold 5.5% to 7.5%. Trimming removed 2 bases at V and 1 base at J, with 17 bases between. The V gene's germline CDR1 is SQVTM and CDR2 ANQGSEA. The CDR3 is made up of 16 amino acids.

This sequence was found in a woman between 40 and 50 years old who had recovered from COVID-19. The source material was PBMCs or T cells enriched from blood (not recorded which). The rearrangement links TRBV29-1 to TRBJ1-2, with D maybe TRBD1 (5 bases). The CDR3 nucleotides are TGCAGCGTTGAAAGCCCCGCAGGGTCCCTTAACTATGGCTACACCTTC. This codes for CSVESPAGSLNYGYTF.